The 21 T cell receptor beta chains below were found in one sample sequenced in a study of Graves' ophthalmopathy and Graves' hyperthyroidism. Beta-chain TCR CDR3 regions were amplified from RNA transcripts. HTBI primers were used in a first-round RT-PCR, which preceded a second-round multiplex PCR. MiXCR, applied by TCRdb to the multiplex PCR reads, yields one record per CDR3 protein. In the table there are about 640,000 distinct CDR3 sequences, about two fifths of which are singletons. Sequences were obtained from peripheral blood. The receptors come from an adult man with Graves' ophthalmopathy.

This clonotype was observed at least ten times. This chain uses TRBV7-9 with TRBJ1-1, with 7 positions matching TRBD1. Losses at the gene ends were 0 bases for V and 1 base for J; bases not matched to a gene: 2. This CDR3 has 15 amino acids. CDR1 is SEHNR, CDR2 FQNEAQ, per germline (reference sequence). CDR3 coding DNA: TGTGCCAGCAGCTTAGCGGACAGGCCGAACACTGAAGCTTTCTTT. It yields the protein CASSLADRPNTEAFF.

Comment on this clonotype: Compared with germline, one end of the junction differs, possibly owing to a read error. This sequence joins TRBV10-3 and TRBJ1-4; maybe TRBD1 (6 bases). Germline lookup yields CDR1 ENHRY and CDR2 SYGVKD. The CDR3 contains 13 residues. In DNA, the CDR3 is TGTGCCATCAGCCAACAGGGCGGCGAAAAACTGCTTTTT. It codes for CAISQQGGEKLLF.

This clonotype was recorded many times. V gene TRBV12-3 or TRBV12-4 combines with J gene TRBJ1-2; D call uncertain. This CDR3 spans 14 amino acids. The V end was cut by 1 base, the J end by 7 bases, with 13 bases between. The CDR3 loop is CASSLGGGSSGYTF. CDR3 DNA sequence: TGTGCCAGCAGTTTAGGGGGAGGGAGTTCTGGCTACACCTTC.

This clonotype came up a few times. The V and J genes are TRBV7-8 and TRBJ2-2, with 9 bases matching TRBD1. The germline V gene has CDR1 SGHVS and CDR2 FQNEAQ. This CDR3 region has 14 residues. V lost 5 bases to trimming and J lost 6 bases; unmatched junction nucleotides: 4. CDR3 in DNA: TGTGCCAGCAGCCCACAGGGGGCGGCCGGGGAGCTGTTTTTT. It translates to CASSPQGAAGELFF.

This clonotype was seen a handful of times. The chain carries TRBV12-5 and TRBJ1-2; D remains unclear. Trimming stripped 2 bases from V and 3 bases from J, with 10 bases between. Per the germline V gene, CDR1 is LGHNT and CDR2 is FRNRAP. The CDR3 has 14 amino acids. DNA for the CDR3: TGTGCTAGTGGTTTGATGGGTCCTTACTATGGCTACACCTTC. It specifies CASGLMGPYYGYTF.

In this sample, this clonotype turned up many times. The CDR3 is CASSVGQGANTGELFF. CDR3 nucleotide sequence: TGCGCCAGCAGTGTTGGGCAGGGGGCAAACACCGGGGAGCTGTTTTTT. This chain joins TRBV10-2 and TRBJ2-2, with 8 bases that match TRBD1. Germline V CDR1 and CDR2: WSHSY, SAAADI. The trim removed 4 bases at V and 2 bases at J, leaving 6 bases unmatched. The CDR3 has 16 residues.

The rearrangement joins TRBV11-2 to TRBJ2-7; 8 nucleotides match TRBD1. The CDR3 contains 15 residues. The junction had 10 bases not matched to a gene; V was cut back by 5 bases and J by 4 bases. Germline loops: CDR1 SGHAT, CDR2 FQNNGV. CDR3 coding DNA: TGTGCCAGCAGCCCCTTGGGGACAGGCGCGTACGAGCAGTACGTC. It codes for CASSPLGTGAYEQYV.

This chain joins TRBV7-9 and TRBJ2-7; possibly TRBD1 for D (5 bases). The CDR3 runs 13 residues. Trimming removed 5 bases from V and 5 bases from J, with 13 bases in between. The germline CDR1 and CDR2 sequences are SEHNR and FQNEAQ (reference sequence). CDR3 DNA sequence: TGTGCCAGCAGCCTAGTAGGGGAACACGAGCAGTACTTC. As protein: CASSLVGEHEQYF.

The chain is built from TRBV19 and TRBJ2-2; D call uncertain. The CDR3 consists of 20 residues. Germline V gene data show CDR1 as LNHDA and CDR2 as SQIVND (reference sequence). Trimming cost V 4 bases and J 4 bases, with 28 bases left between them. CDR3: CASSRPWPLQDVVFTGELFF. The CDR3 DNA is TGTGCCAGTAGTAGGCCATGGCCCCTGCAAGACGTCGTGTTCACCGGGGAGCTGTTTTTT. Drawing the rest from reference TRBV19 and TRBJ2-2, the complete variable domain is DGGITQSPKYLFRKEGQNVTLSCEQNLNHDAMYWYRQDPGQGLRLIYYSQIVNDFQKGDIAEGYSVSREKKESFPLTVTSAQKNPTAFYLCASSRPWPLQDVVFTGELFFGEGSRLTVL.

The rearrangement links TRBV2 to TRBJ2-5; perhaps TRBD1 as D (6 bases). This CDR3 has 13 amino acids. The V end lost 6 bases, the J end lost 5 bases, and 13 bases lay between the germline ends. CDR1 is SNHLY, CDR2 FYNNEI, per germline. The chain's CDR3 is CASSRDTVETQYF. Here the CDR3 DNA reads TGTGCCAGCAGCAGGGACACGGTGGAGACCCAGTACTTC.

As concerns this clonotype: This sequence may be a read error, since a much larger clone differs from it by one base. This sequence joins TRBV7-7 and TRBJ2-2; perhaps D is TRBD1 or TRBD2 (5 bases each). The CDR3 is 13 residues long. Germline CDR1 SSHAT, CDR2 FNYEAQ (reference sequence). The CDR3 nucleotides read TGTGCCAGCAGCTTCAAAGGGACCGGGGAGCTGCTTTTT. It translates to CASSFKGTGELLF.

In this sample, this clonotype turned up once. The rearrangement links TRBV29-1 to TRBJ1-2, with TRBD1 matching over 7 bases. The V and J ends lost 3 bases and 4 bases, in that order; junction bases with no gene match: 8. Germline V gene data show CDR1 as SQVTM and CDR2 as ANQGSEA. This CDR3 region has 14 residues. In DNA, the CDR3 is TGCAGCGTTGAGCAGGGGGGCGTCGGCTATGGCTACACCTTC. Its translation: CSVEQGGVGYGYTF.

This chain joins TRBV2 and TRBJ2-5, with 9 bases lining up with TRBD2. The V gene's germline CDR1 is SNHLY and CDR2 FYNNEI. There are 16 residues in the CDR3. V gave up 5 bases and J gave up 4 bases; unmatched junction bases: 11. CDR3 DNA: TGTGCCAGCAGTCCCGGGGTAGCGGGAGCGGGAGAGACCCAGTACTTC. This gives the protein CASSPGVAGAGETQYF.

The chain links TRBV25-1 to TRBJ1-1; D not resolved. The CDR3 has 14 amino acids. With 9 bases removed from V and 4 bases from J, the gap between germline ends came to 18 bases. Germline-derived CDR1 and CDR2 are MGHDK and SYGVNS. CDR3 bases: TGTGCCAGTAGTATAGGCAAACGGGGCACTGAAGCTTTCTTT. Residues: CASSIGKRGTEAFF.

J is TRBJ1-3 and V is TRBV9; D is ambiguous. V lost 0 bases to trimming and J lost 1 base, with 5 bases between them. The CDR3 totals 14 residues. The germline gives CDR1 SGDLS, CDR2 YYNGEE. CDR3 nucleotide sequence: TGTGCCAGCAGCGTAGGGGAATCTGGAAACACCATATATTTT. Its protein is CASSVGESGNTIYF.

The gene calls are TRBV19 and TRBJ1-1; D not certain. Trimming took 5 bases from V and 2 from J, leaving 12 bases between them. The CDR3 runs to 14 residues. From germline, CDR1 is LNHDA and CDR2 SQIVND (reference sequence). In DNA form, the CDR3 reads TGTGCCAGTAGTTCGGATTCCCTAAACACTGAAGCTTTCTTT. It translates to CASSSDSLNTEAFF. The full variable domain, with the rest looked up from reference TRBV19 and TRBJ1-1, is DGGITQSPKYLFRKEGQNVTLSCEQNLNHDAMYWYRQDPGQGLRLIYYSQIVNDFQKGDIAEGYSVSREKKESFPLTVTSAQKNPTAFYLCASSSDSLNTEAFFGQGTRLTVV.

To note about this clonotype: Its ends do not fully match the called genes, so a read error is possible. The V gene is TRBV7-9, the J gene TRBJ2-5; D tentatively reads TRBD1 or TRBD2 (6 bases each). Germline V gives CDR1 SEHNR, CDR2 FQNEAQ (reference sequence). The CDR3 covers 15 residues. CDR3 nucleotides: TGTGCCAGCAGCCGATCAGGCCGGGGGCAAGAGATCCAGTACTTC. The encoded protein is CASSRSGRGQEIQYF.

Regarding this clonotype: Being one base from a much bigger clone, this may be a read error. This sequence joins TRBV7-9 and TRBJ1-4; D uncertain. CDR3 size: 15 residues. Germline-derived CDR1 and CDR2 are SEHNR and FQNEAQ (reference sequence). The CDR3 reads CASSLIVRLNQKLFF. Written as DNA, the CDR3 is TGTGCCAGCAGCTTAATAGTGCGGCTTAATCAAAAACTGTTTTTT.

Note on this clonotype: Mismatch with germline at one junction end may stem from a read error. This chain connects TRBV7-9 to TRBJ1-1; no clear D gene. Germline V CDR1 and CDR2: SEHNR, FQNEAQ (reference sequence). This CDR3 is 16 amino acids long. The CDR3 region has the DNA TGCGCCAGCAGCCAAGGACCTCAGACAAAGAACACTGAAGCTTTCTTT. It specifies CASSQGPQTKNTEAFF.

This clonotype was seen at least ten times. The chain couples TRBV10-3 to TRBJ2-5; a weak D match, TRBD1 (5 bases). This CDR3 comprises 13 residues. The germline V gene has CDR1 ENHRY and CDR2 SYGVKD. The germline V and J ends were trimmed by 4 bases and 1 base, with 7 bases remaining between them. CDR3 sequence (DNA): TGTGCCATCAGTGGACAGTTCCAAGAGACCCAGTACTTC. Its protein is CAISGQFQETQYF.

Concerning this clonotype: One end of the junction varies from germline; a read error may be responsible. The V and J genes are TRBV15 and TRBJ1-1; unclear D gene. Per germline, CDR1 LNHNV and CDR2 YYDKDF (reference sequence). The CDR3 has 18 amino acids. This CDR3 reads CATSGDERIGDQNTEAFF. The DNA of the CDR3 is TGTGCCACCAGCGGAGATGAGCGGATCGGGGATCAGAACACTGAAGCTTTCTTT.